This T cell receptor beta chain was captured by sequencing in a study of cytomegalovirus exposure and HLA in healthy donors. The ends were cut back, 6 bases at V and 0 bases at J, with 20 bases in the middle. The CDR3 is 18 amino acids. Germline-derived CDR1 and CDR2 are SNHLY and FYNNEI. The data were produced by immunoSEQ multiplex PCR, yet TCRdb's version contains in-frame clones alone and is incomplete. Altogether 90,000 to 150,000 clones are present, roughly 90% being singletons, with the ten largest covering about 6%. Material for sequencing was PBMCs. The sequence derives from a woman aged 18 to 35 in good health and CMV-seropositive. V usage is TRBV2 and J usage is TRBJ1-4; maybe TRBD1 (6 bases). The CDR3, as DNA: TGTGCCAGCAGGTTTCTCGGGGACATTTCCTCAACTAATGAAAAACTGTTTTTT. Encoded protein: CASRFLGDISSTNEKLFF.